The 5 T cell receptor beta chains presented below share a single source sample, sequenced in a study of blood T cells in healthy people across ages. Sample-barcoded 5' priming and a J-beta primer mix drove a second PCR of roughly 7 to 11 cycles. MiXCR, run by TCRdb on the 5' RACE reads, gives a single entry per CDR3 protein. The sample carries 1,300,000 or so distinct CDR3 sequences, around 59% recorded once. Material for sequencing was blood. All receptors derive from a man aged 18-30 years in good health.

The sample holds a few counts of this clonotype. The rearrangement uses TRBV7-9 and TRBJ2-3; the match to TRBD2 covers 7 bases. V lost 7 bases and J lost 8; bases outside the gene matches: 9. The CDR3 totals 13 residues. Germline lookup yields CDR1 SEHNR and CDR2 FQNEAQ (reference sequence). The CDR3, as DNA: TGTGCCAGCAATCGGTGGGAGGGAGGTACGCAGTATTTT. Its translation is CASNRWEGGTQYF.

This sequence joins TRBV4-2 and TRBJ2-4; D is possibly TRBD2 (5 bases). The assigned J gene may be wrong: the sequence end matches TRBJ2-7 better. The CDR3 sequence is 14 residues long. Germline CDR1 LGHNA, CDR2 YNFKEQ. Here the CDR3 DNA reads TGTGCCAGCAGCCTTACCCAGGAGGCCTACGAGCAGTACTTC. Translating gives CASSLTQEAYEQYF.

The chain couples TRBV5-5 to TRBJ2-6; tentatively, D is TRBD1 (5 bases). This CDR3 contains 14 residues. Germline V gives CDR1 SGHKS, CDR2 YYEKEE (reference sequence). The V end was cut by 0 bases, the J end by 10 bases, with 11 bases between. CDR3 in amino acids: CASSLGATENVLTF. The CDR3, as DNA: TGTGCCAGCAGCTTGGGCGCGACAGAGAACGTCCTGACTTTC.

The CDR3 sequence is CASSAGVGNTEAFF. The CDR3 DNA reads TGTGCCAGCAGCGCGGGGGTGGGGAACACTGAAGCTTTCTTT. The V and J genes are TRBV7-6 and TRBJ1-1; tentatively, D is TRBD1 (5 bases). V was cut by 5 bases and J by 1 base, with 11 bases left in between. This CDR3 region has 14 residues. From germline, CDR1 is SGHVS and CDR2 FNYEAQ.

This clonotype was counted only a few times. The chain combines TRBV6-6 with TRBJ1-2; D ambiguous. CDR1 is MNHNY and CDR2 is SVGAGI in the germline V gene (reference sequence). The CDR3 covers 13 residues. Trimming pared 7 bases from V and 2 bases from J, leaving 11 bases between. The CDR3 region is CASKGGLNYGYTF. Written as DNA, the CDR3 is TGTGCCAGCAAAGGAGGCCTCAACTATGGCTACACCTTC.